This is a list of T cell receptor beta chains from one sample in a study of T cells after yellow fever vaccination. Each CDR3 protein is one row after TCRdb ran MiXCR on the 5' RACE reads. This sample has hundreds of thousands of distinct CDR3 sequences, with roughly 13% found just once. The input for sequencing was PBMCs, taken on the day of the yellow fever booster vaccination. These receptors originate from a young man who received the YFV17D yellow fever vaccine. Both conserved end residues are part of each CDR3. A D gene is named only where the DNA matches it firmly. Rows may omit the clone size; those that give it use once, few, many or a size class.

V	J	D	size	length	CDR3	DNA
TRBV20-1	TRBJ1-1	.	.	14	CSARVEGRNTEAFF	TGCAGTGCTAGAGTTGAGGGGAGGAACACTGAAGCTTTCTTT
TRBV4-3	TRBJ2-7	TRBD2	.	15	CASSQGGSAGYEQYF	TGCGCCAGCAGCCAAGGGGGCTCAGCGGGATACGAGCAGTACTTC
TRBV19	TRBJ2-1	TRBD2	few	15	CASSISSGTYNEQFF	TGTGCCAGTAGTATTTCTAGCGGAACCTACAATGAGCAGTTCTTC
TRBV20-1	TRBJ2-1	.	many	15	CSAPQKLFSYNEQFF	TGCAGTGCTCCTCAGAAGTTATTCTCCTACAATGAGCAGTTCTTC
TRBV21-1	TRBJ2-5	.	.	18	CASSKGGPTGSGQETQYF	TGTGCCAGCAGCAAAGGAGGCCCGACCGGTAGCGGGCAAGAGACCCAGTACTTC
TRBV12-3/TRBV12-4	TRBJ2-7	TRBD1	.	12	CASSLGQVRQYF	TGTGCCAGCAGCCTGGGACAGGTCAGGCAGTACTTC
TRBV7-9	TRBJ2-7	.	.	16	CASSLSEGGTGNEQYF	TGTGCCAGCAGCTTATCCGAGGGGGGGACAGGTAACGAGCAGTACTTC
TRBV24-1	TRBJ2-1	TRBD2	many	17	CATSEAGTSGSGYEQFF	TGTGCCACCAGTGAAGCTGGGACTAGCGGGAGCGGGTATGAGCAGTTCTTC
TRBV12-3/TRBV12-4	TRBJ2-1	.	.	15	CASSLSASGNNEQFF	TGTGCCAGCAGTTTATCGGCCTCGGGTAACAATGAGCAGTTCTTC
TRBV28	TRBJ2-1	TRBD2	few	16	CASSLPGLLSYNEQFF	TGTGCCAGCAGTTTACCGGGACTACTTTCCTACAATGAGCAGTTCTTC
TRBV7-9	TRBJ2-1	.	few	15	CASSLVSSPYNEQFF	TGTGCCAGCAGCTTAGTTTCGTCCCCTTACAATGAGCAGTTCTTC
TRBV20-1	TRBJ2-1	.	.	17	CSARRTLLRDGYNEQFF	TGCAGTGCTAGGCGTACTCTTCTCCGGGACGGATACAATGAGCAGTTCTTC
TRBV3-1	TRBJ1-5	.	few	17	CASSQGLGQGRHQPQHF	TGTGCCAGCAGCCAAGGCCTAGGGCAGGGGAGGCATCAGCCCCAGCATTTT
TRBV10-3	TRBJ2-7	TRBD1	.	14	CAISDGTGGYEQYF	TGTGCCATCAGTGATGGGACAGGGGGCTACGAGCAGTACTTC
TRBV25-1	TRBJ2-5	.	few	15	CASSLILGNQETQYF	TGTGCCAGCAGTCTAATCCTGGGGAACCAAGAGACCCAGTACTTC
TRBV6-5	TRBJ2-1	.	few	12	CASSYSRNEQFF	TGTGCCAGCAGTTACAGTCGCAATGAGCAGTTCTTC
TRBV20-1	TRBJ2-7	.	few	13	CSASSTGFYEQYF	TGCAGTGCTAGCTCCACAGGGTTTTACGAGCAGTACTTC
TRBV20-1	TRBJ2-7	TRBD2	many	15	CSAREYTSGRYEQYF	TGCAGTGCTAGAGAATATACTAGCGGGAGGTACGAGCAGTACTTC
TRBV11-2	TRBJ2-2	.	few	13	CASRWTDTGELFF	TGTGCCAGCAGATGGACGGACACCGGGGAGCTGTTTTTT